This T cell receptor (beta chain) appears in the sequencing data of a study of T cells in Graves' hyperthyroidism and ophthalmopathy. Regarding this clonotype: Its antigen remains unidentified.

The study's findings and limits: Model-based prediction identified ophthalmopathy a median approximately 6 months prior to its onset.

Amplification of TCR beta CDR3 regions used RNA as the template. In the first-round RT-PCR of the TCR CDR3, the HTBI primer set was used. TCRdb re-called the multiplex PCR reads with MiXCR, one entry per CDR3 protein. The sample consists of under 400,000 distinct CDR3 sequences, roughly 17% of them appearing once. When ophthalmopathy did not progress within 18 months, Graves' hyperthyroidism was considered stable. The PBMCs studied were ones that came from approximately 9.9 ml fresh peripheral blood. Germline V gene lookup returns CDR1 LGHDT and CDR2 YNNKEL (reference sequence). V trimming: 4 bases; J trimming: 5 bases; junction bases outside the gene matches: 10. The CDR3 has 15 amino acids.

The clonotype was recovered from a man aged 30 to 39 with Graves' hyperthyroidism. The chain uses TRBV3-1 and TRBJ1-2, with TRBD1 matching over 7 bases. Sequencing was carried out using blood. CDR3 region: CASSLMGGGPYGYTF. For the CDR3, the DNA is TGTGCCAGCAGCCTGATGGGAGGGGGCCCATATGGCTACACCTTC.